Listed here are 2 T cell receptor beta chains from one sample, sequenced in a study of cytomegalovirus exposure and HLA in healthy donors. The PCR had 60 Vbeta and 13 Jbeta primers. Produced via immunoSEQ multiplex PCR; TCRdb's table is partial and in-frame only. The data show 150,000 to 170,000 clones, 65% to 75% seen once. Input material: PBMCs. The receptors stem from a man aged 18 to 29 in good health and CMV-seronegative.

This chain links TRBV13 with TRBJ2-7; D unclear. Germline lookup yields CDR1 PRHDT and CDR2 FYEKMQ (reference sequence). The CDR3 has 11 amino acids. With 2 bases removed from V and 6 bases from J, the gap between germline ends came to 5 bases. The CDR3 here is CASSLHGEQYF. In nucleotides, the CDR3 is TGTGCCAGCAGCTTACACGGCGAGCAGTACTTC.

As concerns this clone: Within the sample, other DNA sequences also encode this same CDR3. The V call is TRBV19, the J call TRBJ1-5; 8 bases agree with TRBD1. The CDR3 contains 15 residues. V gave up 5 bases and J gave up 6 bases; unmatched junction bases: 9. The germline gives CDR1 LNHDA, CDR2 SQIVND (reference sequence). CDR3 sequence (DNA): TGTGCCAGTAGTCCGACAGGGGAGAGGAGTCAGCCCCAGCATTTT. Translation: CASSPTGERSQPQHF.